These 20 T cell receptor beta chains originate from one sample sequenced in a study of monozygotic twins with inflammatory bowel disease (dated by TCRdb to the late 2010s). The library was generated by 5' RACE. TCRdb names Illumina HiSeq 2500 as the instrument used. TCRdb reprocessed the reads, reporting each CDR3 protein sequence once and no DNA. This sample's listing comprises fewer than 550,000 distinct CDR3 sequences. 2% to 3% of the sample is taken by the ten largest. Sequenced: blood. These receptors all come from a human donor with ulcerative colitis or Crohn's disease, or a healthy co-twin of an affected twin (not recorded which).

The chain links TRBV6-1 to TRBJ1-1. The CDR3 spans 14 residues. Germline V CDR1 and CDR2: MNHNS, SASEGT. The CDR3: CASTMDPASTEAFF.

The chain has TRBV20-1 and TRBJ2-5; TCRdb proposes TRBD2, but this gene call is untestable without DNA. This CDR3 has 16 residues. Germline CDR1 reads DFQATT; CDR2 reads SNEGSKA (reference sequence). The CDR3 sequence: CSAGGSASGKMETQYF.

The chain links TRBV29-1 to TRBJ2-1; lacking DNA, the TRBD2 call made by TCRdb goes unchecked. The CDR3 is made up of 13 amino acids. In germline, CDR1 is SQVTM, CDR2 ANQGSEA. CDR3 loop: CSADSLWNNEQFF.

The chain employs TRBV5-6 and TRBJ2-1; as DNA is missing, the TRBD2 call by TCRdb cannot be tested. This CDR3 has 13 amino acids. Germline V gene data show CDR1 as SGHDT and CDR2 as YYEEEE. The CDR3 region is CASGLAGGHEQFF.

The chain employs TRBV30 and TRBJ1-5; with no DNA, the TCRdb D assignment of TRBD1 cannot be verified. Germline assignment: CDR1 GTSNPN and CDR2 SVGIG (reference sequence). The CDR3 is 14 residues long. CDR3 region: CAWSGGTADQPQHF.

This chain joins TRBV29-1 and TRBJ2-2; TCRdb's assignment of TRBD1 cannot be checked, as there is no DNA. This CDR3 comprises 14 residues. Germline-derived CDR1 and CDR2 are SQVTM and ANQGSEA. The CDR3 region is CSVGQGAYTGELFF.

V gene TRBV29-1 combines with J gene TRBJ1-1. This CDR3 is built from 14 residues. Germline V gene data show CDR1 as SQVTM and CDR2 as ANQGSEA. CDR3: CSVVGGTGRAEAFF.

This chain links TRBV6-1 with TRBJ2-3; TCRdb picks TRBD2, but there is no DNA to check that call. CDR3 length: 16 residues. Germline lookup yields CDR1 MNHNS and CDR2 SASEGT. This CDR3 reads CASSELVAGATDTQYF.

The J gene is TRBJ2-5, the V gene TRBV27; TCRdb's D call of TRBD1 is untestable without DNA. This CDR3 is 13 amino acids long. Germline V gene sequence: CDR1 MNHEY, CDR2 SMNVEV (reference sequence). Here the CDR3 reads CASRDRGKETQYF.

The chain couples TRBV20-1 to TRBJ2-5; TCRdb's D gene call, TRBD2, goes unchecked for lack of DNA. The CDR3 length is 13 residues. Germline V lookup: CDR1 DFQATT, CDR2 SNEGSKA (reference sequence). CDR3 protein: CSARAGVFETQYF.

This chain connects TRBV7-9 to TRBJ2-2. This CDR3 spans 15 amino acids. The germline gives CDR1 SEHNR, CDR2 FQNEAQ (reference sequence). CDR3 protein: CASSLDDLNTGELFF.

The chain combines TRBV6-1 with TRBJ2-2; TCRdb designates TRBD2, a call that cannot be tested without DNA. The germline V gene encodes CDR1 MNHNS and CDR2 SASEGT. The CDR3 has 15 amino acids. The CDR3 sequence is CASSPSGGAVGELFF.

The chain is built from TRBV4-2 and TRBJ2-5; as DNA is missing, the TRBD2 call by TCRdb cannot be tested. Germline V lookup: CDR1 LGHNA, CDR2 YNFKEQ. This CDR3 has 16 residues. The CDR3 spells CASSQGPGLGEETQYF.

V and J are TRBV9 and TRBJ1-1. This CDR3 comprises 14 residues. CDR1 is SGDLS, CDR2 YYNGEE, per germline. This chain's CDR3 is CASSVAQTNTEAFF.

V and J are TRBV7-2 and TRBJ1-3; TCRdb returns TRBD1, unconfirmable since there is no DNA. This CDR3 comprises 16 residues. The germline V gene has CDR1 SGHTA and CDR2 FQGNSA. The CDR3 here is CASSLAQGAVRNTIYF.

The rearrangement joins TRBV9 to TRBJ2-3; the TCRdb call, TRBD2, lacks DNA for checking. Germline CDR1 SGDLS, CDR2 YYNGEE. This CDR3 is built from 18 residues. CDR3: CASSVGPGGGGSTDTQYF.

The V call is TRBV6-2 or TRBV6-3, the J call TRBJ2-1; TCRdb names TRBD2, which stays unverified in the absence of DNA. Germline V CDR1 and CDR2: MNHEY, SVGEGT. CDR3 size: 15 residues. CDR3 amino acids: CASGRRAGGYNEQFF.

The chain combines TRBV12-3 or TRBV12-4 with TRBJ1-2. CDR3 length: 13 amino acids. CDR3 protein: CASSLLGDVGYTF.

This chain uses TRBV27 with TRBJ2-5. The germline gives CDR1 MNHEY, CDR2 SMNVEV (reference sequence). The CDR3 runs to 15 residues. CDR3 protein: CASSSFAKGQETQYF.

The CDR3: CASSVGQGLTGELFF. The V gene is TRBV5-1, the J gene TRBJ2-2; TCRdb gives TRBD1 as the D gene, but with no DNA this cannot be confirmed. CDR3 length equals 15 residues. The germline V gene has CDR1 SGHRS and CDR2 YFSETQ.